Below, 8 T cell receptor beta chains from the same sample are listed, as sequenced in a study of cytomegalovirus exposure and HLA in healthy donors (dated by TCRdb to 2015 to 2018). Library preparation employed the immunoSEQ multiplex PCR assay. For the multiplex PCR, a mixture combining 60 forward primers for TCR Vbeta segments and 13 reverse primers for TCR Jbeta segments was used. The immuneACCESS repertoire file appears here via TCRdb, limited to in-frame rearrangements. These files lack a portion of the clones; in checked studies, under half of the deficit traces to unresolved V genes, and the cause of the others is not known. The sample table contains fewer than 60,000 clones; only one count was recorded for approximately 80% of them. The leading ten clones occupy approximately 2.8% of the sample. The source material was PBMCs. Receptor source: a man aged 45-65 years in good health and CMV-seronegative.

This chain connects TRBV6-1 to TRBJ2-1; 10 positions match TRBD2. The CDR3 runs to 17 residues. The V and J ends lost 4 bases and 0 bases, in that order; junction bases with no gene match: 6. Germline CDR1 reads MNHNS; CDR2 reads SASEGT. Written as DNA, the CDR3 is TGTGCCAGCAGTGGGCTAGCGGGGGTCCGCTCCTACAATGAGCAGTTCTTC. Residues: CASSGLAGVRSYNEQFF.

A single count supports this clone. The chain links TRBV6-5 to TRBJ1-5; 8 bases are shared with TRBD1. The V gene end was trimmed by 4 bases and the J gene end by 6 bases; junction bases not matched to a gene: 2. The CDR3 has 13 amino acids. Germline V gene lookup returns CDR1 MNHEY and CDR2 SVGAGI. The CDR3 nucleotides are TGTGCCAGCAGTTTCACAGGGGGTCAGCCCCAGCATTTT. Translated: CASSFTGGQPQHF.

This clone was seen just once. The chain couples TRBV6-1 to TRBJ2-7; 7 nucleotides agree with TRBD1. This CDR3 contains 14 residues. Germline CDR1 reads MNHNS; CDR2 reads SASEGT. Unmatched junction bases numbered 11, after V lost 7 bases and J lost 5 bases. CDR3: CASIKGDRFDEQYF. CDR3 bases: TGTGCCAGCATTAAGGGGGACAGATTCGACGAGCAGTACTTC.

The rearrangement links TRBV9 to TRBJ2-2; 11 bases match TRBD2. The CDR3 loop spans 16 amino acids. CDR1 SGDLS and CDR2 YYNGEE come from the germline V gene. The trim removed 4 bases at V and 7 bases at J, leaving 9 bases unmatched. The CDR3 nucleotides read TGTGCCAGCAGCCCTAGCGGGGGGAATGGGATCGGGGAGCTGTTTTTT. It translates to CASSPSGGNGIGELFF.

The V and J genes are TRBV19 and TRBJ2-3, with 10 positions matching TRBD1. Germline CDR1 reads LNHDA; CDR2 reads SQIVND (reference sequence). This CDR3 region has 16 residues. The junction had 7 bases not matched to a gene; V was cut back by 4 bases and J by 3 bases. CDR3 sequence reads: CASSTRTGGWTDTQYF. DNA of the CDR3: TGTGCCAGTAGTACCCGGACAGGGGGGTGGACAGATACGCAGTATTTT.

In this sample, this clone turned up a few times. CDR3 in amino acids: CASSLVLGGSQTQYF. In DNA form, the CDR3 reads TGTGCCAGCAGCTTAGTGTTGGGAGGGTCCCAGACCCAGTACTTC. This sequence joins TRBV11-2 and TRBJ2-5; 7 bases agree with TRBD2. The CDR3 covers 15 residues. Germline V gene data show CDR1 as SGHAT and CDR2 as FQNNGV. The junction had 8 bases not matched to a gene; V was cut back by 1 base and J by 6 bases.

The chain joins TRBV18 to TRBJ2-2, with a weak D call TRBD2 (5 bases). The germline gives CDR1 KGHSH, CDR2 LQKENI. Trimming cost V 4 bases and J 5 bases, with 8 bases left between them. This CDR3 region has 13 residues. This chain's CDR3 is CASSLTGTGELFF. The CDR3 DNA is TGTGCCAGCTCACTAACGGGAACCGGGGAGCTGTTTTTT.

The chain combines TRBV6-5 with TRBJ2-3; 7 bases agree with TRBD1. CDR1 is MNHEY and CDR2 is SVGAGI in the germline V gene. The CDR3 spans 12 residues. V trimming: 5 bases; J trimming: 7 bases; junction bases outside the gene matches: 3. CDR3 bases: TGTGCCAGCAGTCCGACAGGGTATACGCAGTATTTT. Amino acids: CASSPTGYTQYF.